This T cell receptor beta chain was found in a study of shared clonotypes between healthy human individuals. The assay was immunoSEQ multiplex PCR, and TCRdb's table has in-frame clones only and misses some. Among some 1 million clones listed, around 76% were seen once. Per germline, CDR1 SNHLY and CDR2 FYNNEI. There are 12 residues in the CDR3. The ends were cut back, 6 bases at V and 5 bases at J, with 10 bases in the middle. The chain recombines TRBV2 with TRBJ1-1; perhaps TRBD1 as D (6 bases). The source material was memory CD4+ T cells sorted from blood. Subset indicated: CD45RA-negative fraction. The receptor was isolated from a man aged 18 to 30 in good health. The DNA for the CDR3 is TGTGCCAGCAGCTATAGGGGGACTGAAGCTTTCTTT. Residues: CASSYRGTEAFF.